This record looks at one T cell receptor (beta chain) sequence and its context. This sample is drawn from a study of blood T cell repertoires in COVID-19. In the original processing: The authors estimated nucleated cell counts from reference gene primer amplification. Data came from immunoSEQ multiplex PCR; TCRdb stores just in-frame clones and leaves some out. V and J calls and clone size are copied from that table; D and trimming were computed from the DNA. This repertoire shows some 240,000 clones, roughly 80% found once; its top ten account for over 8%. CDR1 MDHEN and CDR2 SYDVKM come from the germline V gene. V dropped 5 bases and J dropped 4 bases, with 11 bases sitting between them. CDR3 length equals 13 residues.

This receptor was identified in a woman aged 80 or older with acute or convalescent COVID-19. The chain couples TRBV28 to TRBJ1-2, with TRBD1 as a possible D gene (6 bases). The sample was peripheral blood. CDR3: CASSGQYLYGYTF. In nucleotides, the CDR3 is TGTGCCAGCAGTGGACAGTACCTCTATGGCTACACCTTC.